This T cell receptor (beta chain) emerged from a study of lymphopenia after photon versus proton radiotherapy. As concerns this clone: The antigen remains undetermined.

This CDR3 is built from 14 residues. Trimming removed 4 bases from V and 1 base from J, with 10 bases in between. Germline V gene lookup returns CDR1 PRHDT and CDR2 FYEKMQ (reference sequence). Study-level results: Photon-treated patients lost naive T cells and TCR diversity; proton-treated stayed stable.

Sequencing was performed with immunoSEQ multiplex PCR; in TCRdb, only in-frame clones are kept and a portion is missing. Counted here are 50,000 to 60,000 clones, about 92% occurring once; the ten biggest clones make up approximately 19%. The sample here was peripheral blood, taken from a patient treated with photon-based radiotherapy. The clonotype was recovered from a woman in her thirties or forties with cholangiocarcinoma. This sequence joins TRBV13 and TRBJ2-5; D could derive from TRBD1 or TRBD2 (5 bases each). This CDR3 is CASSWGTVQETQYF. CDR3 nucleotides: TGTGCCAGCAGCTGGGGGACGGTCCAAGAGACCCAGTACTTC.